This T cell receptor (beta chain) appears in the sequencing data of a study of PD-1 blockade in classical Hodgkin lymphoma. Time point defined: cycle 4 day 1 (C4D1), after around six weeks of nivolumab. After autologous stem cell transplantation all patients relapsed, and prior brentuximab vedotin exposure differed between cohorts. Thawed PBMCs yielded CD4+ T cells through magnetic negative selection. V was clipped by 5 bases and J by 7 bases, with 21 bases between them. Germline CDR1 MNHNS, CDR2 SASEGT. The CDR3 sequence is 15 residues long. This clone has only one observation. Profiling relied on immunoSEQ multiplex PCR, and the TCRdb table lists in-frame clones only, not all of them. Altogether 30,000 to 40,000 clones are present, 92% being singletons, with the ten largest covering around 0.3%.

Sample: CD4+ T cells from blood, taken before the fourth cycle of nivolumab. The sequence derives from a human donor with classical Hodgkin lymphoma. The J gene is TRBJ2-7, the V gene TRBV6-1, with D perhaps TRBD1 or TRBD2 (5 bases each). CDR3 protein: CASSTPGRRLGEQYF. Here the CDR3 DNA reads TGTGCCAGCAGTACCCCGGGACGGCGGTTGGGGGAGCAGTACTTC.